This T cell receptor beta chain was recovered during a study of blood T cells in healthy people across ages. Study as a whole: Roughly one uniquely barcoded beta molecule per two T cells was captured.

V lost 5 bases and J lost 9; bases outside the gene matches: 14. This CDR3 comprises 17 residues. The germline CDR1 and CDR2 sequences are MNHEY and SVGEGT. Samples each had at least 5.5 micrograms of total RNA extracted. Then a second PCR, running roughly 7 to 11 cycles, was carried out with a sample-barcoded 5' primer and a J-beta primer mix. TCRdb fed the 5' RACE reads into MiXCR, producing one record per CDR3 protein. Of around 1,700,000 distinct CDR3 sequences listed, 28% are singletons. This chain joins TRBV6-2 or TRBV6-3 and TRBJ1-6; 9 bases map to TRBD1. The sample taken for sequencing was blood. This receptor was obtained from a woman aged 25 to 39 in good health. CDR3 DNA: TGTGCCAGCAGTAGAAACGCCGGACAGGGGAGAGGTTCACCCCTCCACTTT. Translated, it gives CASSRNAGQGRGSPLHF.